The clone carrying this T cell receptor beta chain ranks as medium-sized in terms of frequency. As yet, its antigen is unknown. The data were taken from a study of T cells expressing NK-cell markers. In the study overall: The TCR beta repertoires were obtained from sorted CD3+CD56+NKG2C+, CD3+CD56+NKG2C- and CD3+CD56-NKG2C+ T cells. Study-wide points: There were a handful of donors in whom these clonotypes also led the CD3+CD56-NKG2C+ fraction. Questions lingered over whether expanded NKG2C+ T cell clones were HCMV-specific.

Reanalyzing the 5' RACE reads, TCRdb keeps one entry per CDR3 protein, without DNA. The sample's table shows just over 300 distinct CDR3 sequences. The length of the CDR3 is 16 residues. Germline CDR1 MGHRA, CDR2 YSYEKL. The source material was blood T cells: a sorted CD56 or NKG2C T cell subset, CD4+ or CD8+ T cells, or bulk PBMC T cells (not recorded which). The rearrangement joins TRBV4-1 to TRBJ2-7; no DNA is available, so the TRBD2 call from TCRdb remains unchecked. The source of this sequence is a woman between 18 and 70 years old in good health. CDR3 protein: CASSQSGLGLGGEQYF.